The clone carrying this T cell receptor (beta chain) appeared many times. This specimen comes from a study of T cells after yellow fever vaccination. TCRdb processed the 5' RACE reads anew with MiXCR; each CDR3 protein has one entry. The sample comprises 150,000 or so distinct CDR3 sequences, 6.6% of which are singletons, and under 0.8% rests with the top ten. The CDR3 runs 14 residues. Germline V gene lookup returns CDR1 SGHDT and CDR2 YYEEEE. J was trimmed by 10 bases and V by 3 bases; bases with no gene match: 10. Sequences were derived from CD4+ T cells sorted from PBMCs, sampled 10 days after the yellow fever booster vaccination. This chain links TRBV5-6 with TRBJ2-1, with 7 bases fitting TRBD2. The TCR originated in a man younger than 45 who received the YFV17D yellow fever vaccine. The CDR3, as DNA: TGTGCCAGCAGCTGGGGGAGCGGGACTCGGGAGCAGTTCTTC. Translating it yields CASSWGSGTREQFF.